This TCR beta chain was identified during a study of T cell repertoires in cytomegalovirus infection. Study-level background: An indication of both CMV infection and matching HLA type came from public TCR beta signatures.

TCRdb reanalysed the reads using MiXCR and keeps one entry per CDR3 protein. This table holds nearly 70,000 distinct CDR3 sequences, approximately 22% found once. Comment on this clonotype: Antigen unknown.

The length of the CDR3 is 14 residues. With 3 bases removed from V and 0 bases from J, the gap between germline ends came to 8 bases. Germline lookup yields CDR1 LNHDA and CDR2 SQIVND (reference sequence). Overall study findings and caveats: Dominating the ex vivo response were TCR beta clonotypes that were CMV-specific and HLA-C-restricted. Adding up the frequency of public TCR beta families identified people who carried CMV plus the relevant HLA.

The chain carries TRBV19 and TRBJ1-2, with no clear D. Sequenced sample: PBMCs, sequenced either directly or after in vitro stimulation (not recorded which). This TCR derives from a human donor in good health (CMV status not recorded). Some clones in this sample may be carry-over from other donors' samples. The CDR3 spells CASSMGIPNYGYTF. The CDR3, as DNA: TGTGCCAGTAGTATGGGAATCCCTAACTATGGCTACACCTTC.